Each of the 26 T cell receptor beta chains below was sequenced from the same sample in a study of blood T cell repertoires in COVID-19. The repertoire was sequenced with immunoSEQ multiplex PCR; TCRdb's copy has only in-frame clones and lacks some. The sample includes around 170,000 clones, about 91% of them seen just once. Sequencing used peripheral blood. The receptors come from a woman aged 25 to 39 with acute or convalescent COVID-19.

V usage is TRBV3-1 (or the pseudogene TRBV3-2) and J usage is TRBJ2-1; maybe TRBD1 (5 bases). The CDR3 has 15 amino acids. CDR1 and CDR2 from the germline V gene are LGHDT and YNNKEL (reference sequence). Trimming shortened V by 3 bases and J by 10 bases, and 19 bases separated the two germline ends. The CDR3 DNA sequence: TGTGCCAGCAGCCAGGGTATCGCTAGGGGCGGCGAGCAGTTCTTC. Translation: CASSQGIARGGEQFF.

The V gene is TRBV28, the J gene TRBJ1-6; no firm D call. Germline V gives CDR1 MDHEN, CDR2 SYDVKM. Trimming cost V 7 bases and J 9 bases, with 19 bases left between them. The CDR3 is 15 amino acids. CDR3 DNA sequence: TGTGCCAGCACCTTTGGAGAGGGCCGGAGTTCACCCCTCCACTTT. It codes for CASTFGEGRSSPLHF.

J is TRBJ1-1 and V is TRBV27; 8 bases match TRBD1. Losses at the gene ends were 0 bases for V and 0 bases for J; bases not matched to a gene: 15. This CDR3 region has 20 residues. Germline assignment: CDR1 MNHEY and CDR2 SMNVEV (reference sequence). The CDR3 loop is CASSLSAAGGSLVLNTEAFF. CDR3 DNA sequence: TGTGCCAGCAGTTTATCGGCGGCAGGGGGCTCCCTAGTATTGAACACTGAAGCTTTCTTT.

This sequence joins TRBV3-1 (or the pseudogene TRBV3-2) and TRBJ2-2; no definite D call. V dropped 11 bases and J dropped 4 bases, with 17 bases sitting between them. CDR1 LGHDT and CDR2 YNNKEL come from the germline V gene (reference sequence). The CDR3 consists of 14 residues. The CDR3 loop is CAAPSRVSTGELFF. The CDR3 DNA reads as TGTGCCGCTCCCAGCCGGGTGAGCACCGGGGAGCTGTTTTTT.

V usage is TRBV7-9 and J usage is TRBJ1-5, with D possibly TRBD1 on 6 matching bases. The CDR3 has 17 amino acids. Germline assignment: CDR1 SEHNR and CDR2 FQNEAQ (reference sequence). Trimming took off 3 bases at V and 1 base at J, with 16 bases between the two ends. Written as DNA, the CDR3 is TGTGCCAGCAGCTTGGGAACAGGGCGGACGAGCAATCAGCCCCAGCATTTT. It specifies CASSLGTGRTSNQPQHF.

In this sample, this clone turned up once. V is TRBV19 and J is TRBJ2-3; possible D gene TRBD2, 6 bases. V was shortened by 5 bases and J by 7 bases, with 22 bases between the two germline ends. CDR1 and CDR2 from the germline V gene are LNHDA and SQIVND (reference sequence). The CDR3 is made up of 16 amino acids. This CDR3 reads CASSAQRGSAPHTQYF. As DNA, the CDR3 is TGTGCCAGTAGTGCCCAACGGGGGAGTGCCCCTCATACGCAGTATTTT.

The chain combines TRBV20-1 with TRBJ2-1, with D maybe TRBD1 (7 bases). The CDR3 covers 11 residues. Germline CDR1 and CDR2: DFQATT and SNEGSKA (reference sequence). The CDR3, as DNA: TGCAGCTCAGGGGGGCCAAATGAGCAGTTCTTC. Translating gives CSSGGPNEQFF.

V and J are TRBV28 and TRBJ2-5, with TRBD2 matching 9 bases. The junction had 6 bases not matched to a gene; V was cut back by 6 bases and J by 1 base. CDR3 size: 15 residues. Germline CDR1 is MDHEN and CDR2 is SYDVKM. This CDR3 is CASSKLAGLQETQYF. The CDR3, as DNA: TGTGCCAGCAGCAAACTAGCGGGCCTCCAAGAGACCCAGTACTTC.

CDR3 in amino acids: CASSFLGNSPLHF. The CDR3 nucleotides are TGTGCCAGCAGTTTCTTGGGCAATTCACCCCTCCACTTT. The chain recombines TRBV28 with TRBJ1-6; D ambiguous. Trimming pared 3 bases from V and 7 bases from J, leaving 7 bases between. This CDR3 has 13 residues. CDR1 is MDHEN, CDR2 SYDVKM, per germline.

V usage is TRBV29-1 and J usage is TRBJ2-1, with D possibly being TRBD2 (5 bases). Per germline, CDR1 SQVTM and CDR2 ANQGSEA. Between the trimmed V and J ends, which lost 8 bases and 7 bases, there was a span of 15 bases. This CDR3 has 12 residues. The CDR3 is CSIRESLNEQFF. The DNA for the CDR3 is TGCAGCATTAGGGAGTCCTTGAATGAGCAGTTCTTC.

The chain employs TRBV28 and TRBJ1-5; no firm D call. CDR3 length equals 11 residues. V lost 8 bases, J lost 5 bases, and 7 bases lay in between. The germline CDR1 and CDR2 sequences are MDHEN and SYDVKM. The CDR3 DNA sequence: TGTGCCAGCTCCGTTGATCAGCCCCAGCATTTT. Encoded protein: CASSVDQPQHF.

The rearrangement uses TRBV10-3 and TRBJ1-1; 8 nucleotides match TRBD1. The CDR3 is made up of 13 amino acids. Trimming cost V 3 bases and J 10 bases; bases outside gene matches: 7. Per germline, CDR1 ENHRY and CDR2 SYGVKD. In DNA form, the CDR3 reads TGTGCCATCAGTGACGTGGCAGGGGGCATAGCTTTCTTT. Its translation is CAISDVAGGIAFF.

This chain's CDR3 is CATSLRTGYEQYF. The CDR3 DNA sequence: TGTGCCACCAGCCTAAGGACAGGGTACGAGCAGTACTTC. This rearrangement joins TRBV15 to TRBJ2-7; the match to TRBD1 covers 8 bases. This CDR3 has 13 residues. Germline V gene lookup returns CDR1 LNHNV and CDR2 YYDKDF (reference sequence). Trimming at V came to 5 bases and at J to 4 bases, leaving 4 bases not matched to a gene.

The V and J genes are TRBV18 and TRBJ1-1; D remains ambiguous. The ends were cut back, 3 bases at V and 10 bases at J, with 9 bases in the middle. This CDR3 spans 11 amino acids. Germline lookup yields CDR1 KGHSH and CDR2 LQKENI. This chain's CDR3 is CASSPGSTAFF. For the CDR3, the DNA is TGTGCCAGCTCACCGGGCAGTACAGCTTTCTTT. Together with reference TRBV18 and TRBJ1-1, the CDR3 gives the full variable domain: NAGVMQNPRHLVRRRGQEARLRCSPMKGHSHVYWYRQLPEEGLKFMVYLQKENIIDESGMPKERFSAEFPKEGPSILRIQQVVRGDSAAYFCASSPGSTAFFGQGTRLTVV.

This chain links TRBV30 with TRBJ2-5; a possible D gene is TRBD2 (5 bases). V lost 0 bases, J lost 7 bases, and 9 bases lay in between. The germline V gene has CDR1 GTSNPN and CDR2 SVGIG (reference sequence). The CDR3 contains 12 residues. The CDR3: CAWSVAVGTQYF. CDR3 coding DNA: TGTGCCTGGAGTGTAGCGGTCGGGACCCAGTACTTC. The full variable domain, in which reference TRBV30 and TRBJ2-5 provide the parts outside the CDR3, is SQTIHQWPATLVQPVGSPLSLECTVEGTSNPNLYWYRQAAGRGLQLLFYSVGIGQISSEVPQNLSASRPQDRQFILSSKKLLLSDSGFYLCAWSVAVGTQYFGPGTRLLVL.

The chain employs TRBV2 and TRBJ1-1; maybe TRBD1 (6 bases). Germline V gene sequence: CDR1 SNHLY, CDR2 FYNNEI. This CDR3 has 13 amino acids. V was shortened by 7 bases and J by 4 bases, with 13 bases between the two germline ends. The CDR3 region is CASITQGTTEAFF. The CDR3 coding sequence is TGTGCCAGCATTACTCAGGGGACCACTGAAGCTTTCTTT.

The V call is TRBV5-1, the J call TRBJ1-6, with a possible D match to TRBD1 (6 bases). CDR1 is SGHRS and CDR2 is YFSETQ in the germline V gene. The V and J ends lost 4 bases and 7 bases respectively, with 18 bases between them. This CDR3 comprises 16 residues. The chain's CDR3 is CASSPGLGDTNSPLHF. CDR3 nucleotides: TGCGCCAGCAGCCCTGGCCTCGGGGACACCAATTCACCCCTCCACTTT.

This clone was seen only once. This sequence joins TRBV10-1 and TRBJ2-1, with 10 nucleotides matching TRBD1. With 3 bases clipped from V and 8 bases from J, the junction kept 4 bases outside the gene matches. In germline, CDR1 is WNHNN, CDR2 SYGVQD (reference sequence). This CDR3 region has 14 residues. CDR3 region: CASSDWTGGHEQFF. Written as DNA, the CDR3 is TGCGCCAGCAGTGACTGGACAGGGGGGCATGAGCAGTTCTTC.

The gene calls are TRBV11-3 and TRBJ1-1; maybe TRBD1 (5 bases). The CDR3 extends over 13 amino acids. CDR1 and CDR2 from the germline V gene are SGHNT and YENEEA. V was shortened by 1 base and J by 7 bases, with 10 bases between the two germline ends. CDR3 bases: TGTGCCAGCAGCTTAGTAGGGGAAGGTGAAGCTTTCTTT. This encodes CASSLVGEGEAFF.

The rearrangement links TRBV18 to TRBJ1-1; D is perhaps TRBD1 (6 bases). CDR3 size: 13 residues. The germline CDR1 and CDR2 sequences are KGHSH and LQKENI. V was cut by 1 base and J by 8 bases, with 11 bases left in between. The CDR3 sequence: CASSPHLGAEAFF. CDR3 coding DNA: TGTGCCAGCTCACCACATCTGGGGGCGGAAGCTTTCTTT.

This chain connects TRBV7-2 to TRBJ1-1, with D perhaps TRBD1 (5 bases). The CDR3 has 14 residues. Germline values: CDR1 SGHTA, CDR2 FQGNSA. The V and J ends lost 2 bases and 0 bases respectively, with 7 bases between them. The CDR3 nucleotides read TGTGCCAGCAGCTTATGGGGGGTGAACACTGAAGCTTTCTTT. Protein sequence: CASSLWGVNTEAFF.

This rearrangement joins TRBV6-6 to TRBJ1-4; the D gene is possibly TRBD1 (5 bases). Per the germline V gene, CDR1 is MNHNY and CDR2 is SVGAGI (reference sequence). The CDR3 is 13 residues long. V was clipped by 5 bases and J by 4 bases, with 8 bases between them. The CDR3 loop reads CASSDRSNEKLFF. The CDR3 DNA reads as TGTGCCAGCAGTGACAGAAGTAATGAAAAACTGTTTTTT.

The chain recombines TRBV5-1 with TRBJ2-1, with 9 bases identical to TRBD2. This CDR3 contains 17 residues. CDR1 is SGHRS and CDR2 is YFSETQ in the germline V gene. Losses at the gene ends were 1 base for V and 2 bases for J; bases not matched to a gene: 7. The CDR3 coding sequence is TGCGCCAGCAGCTTGAACCCCCTAGCGGGACCCTACAATGAGCAGTTCTTC. Its protein product is CASSLNPLAGPYNEQFF.

The chain joins TRBV6-5 to TRBJ1-6, with 7 bases aligning to TRBD1. CDR1 and CDR2 from the germline V gene are MNHEY and SVGAGI. The ends lost 10 bases at V and 0 bases at J; junction bases unmatched: 3. This CDR3 has 14 amino acids. For the CDR3, the DNA is TGTGCCACACAGGGGAACTCCTATAATTCACCCCTCCACTTT. This codes for CATQGNSYNSPLHF.

There are a few counts of this clone. The chain carries TRBV25-1 and TRBJ2-7; 11 nucleotides line up with TRBD2. J gave up 7 bases and V 3 bases, and 14 bases lay outside the gene matches. Germline V CDR1 and CDR2: MGHDK, SYGVNS. The CDR3 is 17 residues long. DNA of the CDR3: TGTGCCAGCAGTGAGGCCCCAATAGCGGGAGGGCCGAATGAGCAGTACTTC. Residues: CASSEAPIAGGPNEQYF.

The rearrangement links TRBV2 to TRBJ1-5, with a tentative D call TRBD1 (5 bases). The germline V gene encodes CDR1 SNHLY and CDR2 FYNNEI. The CDR3 runs to 12 residues. The ends were cut back, 2 bases at V and 7 bases at J, with 6 bases in the middle. As DNA, the CDR3 is TGTGCCAGCAGTGAAAGGGGCCAGCCCCAGCATTTT. Amino acids: CASSERGQPQHF.